This entry is about one T cell receptor (beta chain). Its matching antigen is unknown. After constant-region reverse-primer amplification, full-length variable regions underwent semi-nested PCR with Nested Universal Primer A. MiXCR, run by TCRdb on the 5' RACE reads, gives a single entry per CDR3 protein. The table has more than 55,000 distinct CDR3 sequences, under 25% seen once. V was clipped by 3 bases and J by 5 bases, with 4 bases between them. The germline V gene encodes CDR1 MDHEN and CDR2 SYDVKM. The CDR3 contains 11 residues. Cells sorted as Tregs were CD4+, CD25+ and CD127-/low. The study, taken as a whole, reports: In terms of TCR gene usage, tumor memory CD4+ T cells clustered together with blood and lymph node memory CD4+ cells, as well as with lymph node naive CD4+ cells. Larger-cohort validation covered only one TCR beta V-J rearrangement.

V gene TRBV28 combines with J gene TRBJ2-5; D gene uncertain. This clonotype was obtained from a female donor with breast cancer. The sequenced sample was tumor-infiltrating Tregs sorted from the breast tumor. The CDR3 DNA is TGTGCCAGCAGTTTCGTCGAGACCCAGTACTTC. Encoded protein: CASSFVETQYF.